This record covers a single T cell receptor (beta chain). What it binds is not known. Researchers prepared the TCRbeta library using unique molecular identifiers, the study reports. One entry per CDR3 protein results from TCRdb running MiXCR on the PCR reads. Among hundreds of thousands of distinct CDR3 sequences listed, approximately 11% were seen once. The CDR3 spans 15 residues. Between the trimmed V and J ends, which lost 2 bases and 1 base, there was a span of 11 bases. Germline V gene lookup returns CDR1 SGHNT and CDR2 YYREEE (reference sequence). This record belongs to a study of T-cell reconstitution after alpha-beta-depleted transplantation in children. Study-level points and caveats: The main origin of T-cell counts and diversity one year after transplant was newly produced T cells. In some patients, recipient T cells and intrathymic progenitors surviving conditioning explained high day-60 diversity. By about two months after transplant, alpha-beta T cells reportedly arose from several hundred graft clones that had expanded.

This TCR came from a child under two years old with acute myeloid leukemia, due to receive a stem cell transplant. The chain couples TRBV5-4 to TRBJ2-3; D ambiguous. This specimen consisted of PBMCs, obtained before TCRalphabeta/CD19-depleted stem cell transplant. The CDR3 region has the DNA TGTGCCAGCAGCTTTAAGGAATGGCGCACAGATACGCAGTATTTT. It codes for CASSFKEWRTDTQYF.